Sequencing of this TCR beta chain was carried out in a study of blood T cell repertoires in COVID-19. Study as a whole: Whether acute or convalescent, the COVID-19 samples came from the United States, Italy and Spain. The analysed material was cDNA or gDNA that came from T cells, B-cell-depleted T cells, or PBMCs.

From germline, CDR1 is SGHNT and CDR2 YYREEE (reference sequence). This CDR3 comprises 12 residues. Trimming took 0 bases from V and 7 from J, leaving 8 bases between them. Authors' analysis steps: Amplification with reference gene primers provided the estimates of nucleated cell counts. The table came from immunoSEQ multiplex PCR; TCRdb's copy has only in-frame clones and leaves some out. V, J and clone size derive from that table, while D and trimming were established from the DNA sequence. The table lists about 77,000 clones, roughly three quarters of them singletons, with approximately 15% in the top ten. This clone was detected only once.

The chain is built from TRBV5-4 and TRBJ2-7, with D possibly being TRBD1 (5 bases). The sequencing sample was made of peripheral blood. This TCR was sampled from a man aged 65 to 79 with active or convalescent COVID-19. CDR3 protein: CASSLEGWEQYF. The CDR3 bases are TGTGCCAGCAGCTTGGAGGGGTGGGAGCAGTACTTC.